The present T cell receptor (beta chain) was sequenced within a study of CD8 T cells in ankylosing spondylitis. Study findings and constraints: In the blood and synovial fluid of reactive arthritis, some motif variants had been previously reported. As for the disease-linked clones, they showed a CD8+ phenotype and occurred at relatively low frequencies in peripheral blood. A TCR beta motif of roughly 8 highly homologous variants seemed to mark ankylosing spondylitis blood.

The CDR3 is made up of 16 amino acids. V was cut by 7 bases and J by 1 base, with 19 bases left in between. Germline CDR1 is MNHEY and CDR2 is SVGEGT. In TCRdb, the 5' RACE reads were re-called with MiXCR into one record per CDR3 protein. The table has 85,000 to 100,000 distinct CDR3 sequences, about 8.3% seen once; the top ten hold 8.5% to 10%. This clonotype has at least ten counts. The antigen remains undetermined. The rearrangement joins TRBV6-2 or TRBV6-3 to TRBJ2-5; D gene uncertain. What was sequenced was blood, either unsorted or a sorted T cell fraction (not recorded which). This TCR was sampled from a male donor with ankylosing spondylitis or in good health (not recorded which). CDR3 sequence reads: CASTGGRAGAQETQYF. The CDR3 region has the DNA TGTGCCAGCACCGGCGGCCGGGCAGGCGCCCAAGAGACCCAGTACTTC.